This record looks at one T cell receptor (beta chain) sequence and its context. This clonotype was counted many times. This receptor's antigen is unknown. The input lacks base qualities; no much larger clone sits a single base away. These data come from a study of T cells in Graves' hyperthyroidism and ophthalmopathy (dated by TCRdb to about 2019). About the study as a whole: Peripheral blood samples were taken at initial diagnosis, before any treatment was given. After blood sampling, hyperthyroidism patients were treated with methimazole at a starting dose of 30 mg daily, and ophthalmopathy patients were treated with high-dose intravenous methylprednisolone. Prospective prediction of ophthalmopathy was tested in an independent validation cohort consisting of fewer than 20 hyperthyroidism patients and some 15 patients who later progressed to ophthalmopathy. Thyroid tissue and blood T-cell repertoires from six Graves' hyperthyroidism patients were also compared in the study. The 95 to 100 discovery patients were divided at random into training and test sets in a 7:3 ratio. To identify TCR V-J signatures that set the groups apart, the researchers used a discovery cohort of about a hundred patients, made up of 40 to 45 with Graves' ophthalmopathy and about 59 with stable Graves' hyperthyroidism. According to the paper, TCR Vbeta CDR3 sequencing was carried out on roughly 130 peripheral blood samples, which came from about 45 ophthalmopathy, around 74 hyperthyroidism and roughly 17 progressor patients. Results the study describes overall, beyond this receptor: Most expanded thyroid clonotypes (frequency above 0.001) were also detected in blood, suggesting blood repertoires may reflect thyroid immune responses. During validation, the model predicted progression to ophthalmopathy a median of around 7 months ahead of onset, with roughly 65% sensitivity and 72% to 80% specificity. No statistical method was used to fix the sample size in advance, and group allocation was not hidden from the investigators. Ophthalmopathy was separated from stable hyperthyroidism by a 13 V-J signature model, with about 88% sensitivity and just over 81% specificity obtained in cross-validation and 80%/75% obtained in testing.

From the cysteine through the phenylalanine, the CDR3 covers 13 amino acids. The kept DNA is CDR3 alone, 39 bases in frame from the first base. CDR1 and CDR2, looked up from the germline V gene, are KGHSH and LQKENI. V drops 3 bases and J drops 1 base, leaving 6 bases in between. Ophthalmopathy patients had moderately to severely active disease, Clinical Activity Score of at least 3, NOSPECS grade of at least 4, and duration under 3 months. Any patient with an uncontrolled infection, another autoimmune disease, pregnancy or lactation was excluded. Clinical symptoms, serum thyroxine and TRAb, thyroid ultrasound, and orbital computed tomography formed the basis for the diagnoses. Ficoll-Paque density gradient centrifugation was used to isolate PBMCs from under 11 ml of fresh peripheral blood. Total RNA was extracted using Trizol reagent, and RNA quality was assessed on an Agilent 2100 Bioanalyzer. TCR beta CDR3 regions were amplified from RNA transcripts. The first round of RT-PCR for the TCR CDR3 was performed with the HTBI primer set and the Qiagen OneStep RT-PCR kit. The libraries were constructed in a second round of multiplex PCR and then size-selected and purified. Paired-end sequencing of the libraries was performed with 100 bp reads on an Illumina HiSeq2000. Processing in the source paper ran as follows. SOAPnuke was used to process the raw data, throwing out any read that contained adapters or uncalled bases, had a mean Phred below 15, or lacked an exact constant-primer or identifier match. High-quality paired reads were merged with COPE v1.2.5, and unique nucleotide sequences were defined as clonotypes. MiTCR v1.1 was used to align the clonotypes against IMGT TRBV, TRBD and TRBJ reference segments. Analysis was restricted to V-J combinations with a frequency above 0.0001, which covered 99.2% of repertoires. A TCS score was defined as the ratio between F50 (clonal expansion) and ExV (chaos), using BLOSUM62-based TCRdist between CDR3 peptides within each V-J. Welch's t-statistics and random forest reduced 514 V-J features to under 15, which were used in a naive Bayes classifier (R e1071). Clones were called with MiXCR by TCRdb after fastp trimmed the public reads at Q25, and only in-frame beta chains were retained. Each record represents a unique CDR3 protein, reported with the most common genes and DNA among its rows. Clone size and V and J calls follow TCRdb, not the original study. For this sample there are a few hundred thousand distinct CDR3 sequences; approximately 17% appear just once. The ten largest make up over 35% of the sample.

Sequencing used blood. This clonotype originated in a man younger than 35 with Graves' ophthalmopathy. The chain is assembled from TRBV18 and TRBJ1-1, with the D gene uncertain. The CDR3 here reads CASSPSTNTEAFF. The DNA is TGTGCCAGCTCACCTTCAACGAACACTGAAGCTTTCTTT.